The 29 T cell receptor beta chains listed next were all sequenced from one sample in a study of OX40 agonist ivuxolimab in advanced cancers. Assay: immunoSEQ multiplex PCR; the TCRdb copy retains only in-frame clones and omits some. This table has roughly 70,000 clones, about 85% appearing once. Sample: CD4+ or CD8+ T cells sorted from blood, taken in a trial of the OX40 agonist ivuxolimab. The receptors here all came from an adult with an advanced solid tumor such as melanoma, head and neck, liver or kidney cancer.

This chain uses TRBV19 with TRBJ2-3, with a tentative D call TRBD1 (6 bases). The CDR3 totals 15 residues. In germline, CDR1 is LNHDA, CDR2 SQIVND (reference sequence). V was trimmed by 6 bases and J by 2 bases, leaving 15 bases between them. The CDR3 DNA reads as TGTGCCAGTAGCAGACAGGTATCGGACACAGATACGCAGTATTTT. It encodes CASSRQVSDTDTQYF.

This sequence joins TRBV6-6 and TRBJ1-1; D gene unclear. This CDR3 is 12 amino acids long. Germline CDR1 reads MNHNY; CDR2 reads SVGAGI (reference sequence). V was trimmed by 5 bases and J by 0 bases, leaving 4 bases between them. CDR3 coding DNA: TGTGCCAGCAGTATCATGAACACTGAAGCTTTCTTT. Its translation is CASSIMNTEAFF.

The chain employs TRBV5-6 and TRBJ2-1, with 8 nucleotides matching TRBD2. V trimming: 5 bases; J trimming: 3 bases; junction bases outside the gene matches: 7. The CDR3 extends over 15 amino acids. Germline lookup yields CDR1 SGHDT and CDR2 YYEEEE. The CDR3 coding sequence is TGTGCCAGCAGTTTACTAGCGGACCTCTACAATGAGCAGTTCTTC. This gives the protein CASSLLADLYNEQFF.

The chain uses TRBV7-9 and TRBJ2-7; the D call may be TRBD1 or TRBD2 (5 bases each). Germline CDR1 SEHNR, CDR2 FQNEAQ (reference sequence). The CDR3 covers 14 residues. V was clipped by 5 bases and J by 3 bases, with 14 bases between them. The CDR3 DNA is TGTGCCAGCAGCCGCTGGGACGGGAACTACGAGCAGTACTTC. It is translated as CASSRWDGNYEQYF.

The V gene is TRBV5-1, the J gene TRBJ1-3; 7 nucleotides line up with TRBD1. This CDR3 has 14 residues. The J segment lost 8 bases and the V segment lost 3 bases, leaving 8 bases of the junction unmatched. CDR1 and CDR2 from the germline V gene are SGHRS and YFSETQ. DNA for the CDR3: TGCGCCAGCAGCTCCACAGGGGTTAAGGACACCATATATTTT. The encoded protein is CASSSTGVKDTIYF.

The CDR3 loop is CASSLGDSSYNEQFF. CDR3 DNA sequence: TGCGCCAGCAGCTTGGGCGATAGCTCCTACAATGAGCAGTTCTTC. V gene TRBV5-1 combines with J gene TRBJ2-1; D not resolved. Germline CDR1 and CDR2: SGHRS and YFSETQ. This CDR3 is 15 amino acids long. Deletions cut 0 bases from V and 0 bases from J, with 7 bases between.

The V gene is TRBV25-1, the J gene TRBJ2-4; TRBD1 agrees at 8 bases. The junction had 8 bases not matched to a gene; V was cut back by 5 bases and J by 8 bases. Germline CDR1 and CDR2: MGHDK and SYGVNS. The CDR3 extends over 14 amino acids. The CDR3 nucleotides read TGTGCCAGCAGTAGAGGACAGGGAACAGACATTCAGTACTTC. Translation gives CASSRGQGTDIQYF.

The chain employs TRBV4-1 and TRBJ1-2, with D possibly matching TRBD1 (5 bases). The CDR3 contains 12 residues. Germline-derived CDR1 and CDR2 are MGHRA and YSYEKL. V lost 7 bases to trimming and J lost 8 bases, with 14 bases between them. CDR3 residues: CASKGLGAGYTF. The CDR3 DNA reads as TGCGCCAGCAAGGGGCTAGGGGCCGGCTACACCTTC.

A single count supports this clone. The chain joins TRBV6-1 to TRBJ1-2; D gene ambiguous. Germline V gives CDR1 MNHNS, CDR2 SASEGT. Trimming left V 5 bases short and J 8 bases short, with 15 bases between. The CDR3 consists of 13 residues. The CDR3: CASSYQEARGYTF. For the CDR3, the DNA is TGTGCCAGCAGTTATCAGGAAGCGCGGGGCTACACCTTC.

The chain links TRBV7-2 to TRBJ1-2; a possible D gene is TRBD1 (5 bases). The CDR3 sequence is 15 residues long. Deletions cut 5 bases from V and 8 bases from J, with 21 bases between. Per the germline V gene, CDR1 is SGHTA and CDR2 is FQGNSA. This CDR3 is CASSTQRGREGGYTF. As DNA, the CDR3 is TGTGCCAGCAGCACTCAAAGGGGCAGGGAAGGAGGCTACACCTTC.

This clone was found once. This rearrangement joins TRBV25-1 to TRBJ2-3; D is unresolved. V dropped 0 bases and J dropped 0 bases, with 1 base sitting between them. This CDR3 is 13 amino acids long. Germline CDR1 reads MGHDK; CDR2 reads SYGVNS. As DNA, the CDR3 is TGTGCCAGCAGTGAATACAGCACAGATACGCAGTATTTT. It encodes CASSEYSTDTQYF.

The rearrangement uses TRBV19 and TRBJ2-1, with D unclear. This CDR3 spans 13 amino acids. Per germline, CDR1 LNHDA and CDR2 SQIVND (reference sequence). Trimming left V 5 bases short and J 10 bases short, with 15 bases between. The CDR3 region has the DNA TGTGCCAGTAGTCCCAAAAGGATAGGCGAGCAGTTCTTC. It is translated as CASSPKRIGEQFF.

The rearrangement links TRBV28 to TRBJ2-1, with 7 bases lining up with TRBD1. With V trimmed by 8 bases and J by 0 bases, 4 bases remained unmatched. The CDR3 is 14 residues long. The germline CDR1 and CDR2 sequences are MDHEN and SYDVKM. The DNA for the CDR3 is TGTGCCAGCGTTACAGGGGACTCCTACAATGAGCAGTTCTTC. It encodes CASVTGDSYNEQFF.

The J gene is TRBJ2-1, the V gene TRBV6-6, with TRBD2 identical over 15 bases. V lost 0 bases and J lost 9; bases outside the gene matches: 0. Germline assignment: CDR1 MNHNY and CDR2 SVGAGI (reference sequence). The CDR3 length is 15 residues. DNA of the CDR3: TGTGCCAGCAGTTACTCGGGACTAGCGGGAGGTGAGCAGTTCTTC. Translating gives CASSYSGLAGGEQFF.

This chain uses TRBV30 with TRBJ2-5; tentatively, D is TRBD1 (6 bases). CDR1 is GTSNPN and CDR2 is SVGIG in the germline V gene (reference sequence). The CDR3 length is 14 residues. Trimming removed 4 bases at V and 5 bases at J, with 17 bases between. CDR3 sequence: CAWTKGVGAETQYF. CDR3 in DNA: TGTGCCTGGACTAAGGGGGTGGGGGCGGAGACCCAGTACTTC.

This chain joins TRBV5-1 and TRBJ1-3; D possibly corresponds to TRBD1 (5 bases). Germline CDR1 reads SGHRS; CDR2 reads YFSETQ. CDR3 size: 13 residues. V lost 6 bases to trimming and J lost 1 base, with 8 bases between them. In DNA form, the CDR3 reads TGCGCCAGCAACCCAGGGTCTGGAAACACCATATATTTT. Its translation is CASNPGSGNTIYF.

This chain links TRBV7-7 with TRBJ1-6; D is ambiguous. Germline V CDR1 and CDR2: SSHAT, FNYEAQ (reference sequence). V shed 6 bases and J shed 6 bases, with 12 bases lying between them. The CDR3 spans 14 residues. The CDR3 sequence: CASSGLGPNSPLHF. The CDR3 bases are TGTGCCAGCAGTGGACTCGGCCCTAATTCACCCCTCCACTTT.

V is TRBV19 and J is TRBJ1-1; possible D gene TRBD1, 5 bases. From germline, CDR1 is LNHDA and CDR2 SQIVND (reference sequence). The CDR3 covers 14 residues. Trimming took 6 bases from V and 3 from J, leaving 14 bases between them. In DNA, the CDR3 is TGTGCCAGTAGGCTGGGGGAATTGGACACTGAAGCTTTCTTT. This gives the protein CASRLGELDTEAFF.

V is TRBV30 and J is TRBJ1-5; a possible D gene is TRBD1 (5 bases). Germline V gene sequence: CDR1 GTSNPN, CDR2 SVGIG (reference sequence). The length of the CDR3 is 15 residues. V lost 4 bases to trimming and J lost 0 bases, with 13 bases between them. CDR3 amino acids: CAWTRGDYSNQPQHF. Here the CDR3 DNA reads TGTGCCTGGACTCGGGGGGATTATAGCAATCAGCCCCAGCATTTT. Full variable domain (missing parts from reference TRBV30 and TRBJ1-5): SQTIHQWPATLVQPVGSPLSLECTVEGTSNPNLYWYRQAAGRGLQLLFYSVGIGQISSEVPQNLSASRPQDRQFILSSKKLLLSDSGFYLCAWTRGDYSNQPQHFGDGTRLSIL.

J is TRBJ2-1 and V is TRBV9; 15 nucleotides line up with TRBD2. This CDR3 region has 14 residues. The germline gives CDR1 SGDLS, CDR2 YYNGEE. V lost 3 bases, J lost 9 bases, and 1 base stayed unmatched. The CDR3 protein is CASSAGLAGGEQFF. As DNA, the CDR3 is TGTGCCAGCAGCGCGGGACTAGCGGGGGGTGAGCAGTTCTTC.

The V gene is TRBV28, the J gene TRBJ1-1, with 8 bases that match TRBD1. The CDR3 covers 14 residues. Germline V gene lookup returns CDR1 MDHEN and CDR2 SYDVKM. Germline trimming cut 1 base from V and 7 bases from J; bases unmatched to any gene: 5. CDR3 DNA: TGTGCCAGCAGTTTATATCCAGGGGGCCTTGAAGCTTTCTTT. Translation: CASSLYPGGLEAFF.

The chain has TRBV15 and TRBJ2-5; no clear D. Germline-derived CDR1 and CDR2 are LNHNV and YYDKDF (reference sequence). V was clipped by 3 bases and J by 5 bases, with 10 bases between them. The CDR3 has 13 amino acids. CDR3 in DNA: TGTGCCACCAGCAGGGGTGGGCGTGAGACCCAGTACTTC. Protein: CATSRGGRETQYF.

The gene calls are TRBV5-4 and TRBJ1-1, with 11 bases lining up with TRBD1. This CDR3 has 16 amino acids. The germline V gene has CDR1 SGHNT and CDR2 YYREEE (reference sequence). Trimming took 4 bases from V and 5 from J; bases not matched to a gene: 10. The CDR3 protein is CASSTGQGGRGTEAFF. The CDR3 DNA is TGTGCCAGCAGCACGGGACAGGGGGGCCGTGGGACTGAAGCTTTCTTT.

The chain has TRBV30 and TRBJ2-1; tentative D call: TRBD2 (5 bases). V was shortened by 2 bases and J by 0 bases, with 8 bases between the two germline ends. Germline CDR1 reads GTSNPN; CDR2 reads SVGIG (reference sequence). The CDR3 is 14 amino acids. CDR3 DNA: TGTGCCTGGAGTAGGAGGAGCTCCTACAATGAGCAGTTCTTC. Translating it yields CAWSRRSSYNEQFF.

Only one count was recorded for this clone. This chain links TRBV7-3 with TRBJ2-5; D possibly uses TRBD1 or TRBD2 (5 bases each). V was pared by 0 bases and J by 11 bases, with 13 bases between. The CDR3 consists of 13 residues. CDR1 is SGHTA, CDR2 FQGTGA, per germline. CDR3 DNA sequence: TGTGCCAGCAGCTTAACGCCTGGGACGGAGCAGTACTTC. Protein product: CASSLTPGTEQYF.

The V gene is TRBV5-1, the J gene TRBJ2-7; TRBD2 is a possible D gene (5 bases). The CDR3 spans 14 residues. Germline V lookup: CDR1 SGHRS, CDR2 YFSETQ. V gave up 1 base and J gave up 5 bases, with 13 bases separating them. The CDR3 protein is CASSLRDSLDEQYF. As DNA, the CDR3 is TGCGCCAGCAGCTTGCGGGATTCTCTCGACGAGCAGTACTTC.

The chain carries TRBV2 and TRBJ2-7, with 9 bases lining up with TRBD2. Germline V gene sequence: CDR1 SNHLY, CDR2 FYNNEI. CDR3 length equals 15 residues. Trimming took 4 bases from V and 6 from J; bases not matched to a gene: 10. The CDR3: CASSVALAGEGEQYF. CDR3 in DNA: TGTGCCAGCAGTGTGGCACTAGCGGGCGAGGGCGAGCAGTACTTC.

The rearrangement links TRBV28 to TRBJ1-2; D possibly corresponds to TRBD1 (5 bases). The germline V gene encodes CDR1 MDHEN and CDR2 SYDVKM. The CDR3 spans 12 residues. Trimming shortened V by 4 bases and J by 5 bases, and 8 bases separated the two germline ends. The CDR3 reads CASSSQEYGYTF. The CDR3 DNA follows: TGTGCCAGCAGTTCACAGGAATATGGCTACACCTTC.

V is TRBV12-5 and J is TRBJ2-2; 8 bases map to TRBD1. The germline V gene encodes CDR1 LGHNT and CDR2 FRNRAP. The CDR3 totals 18 residues. Trimming took 0 bases from V and 4 from J; bases not matched to a gene: 10. CDR3 sequence reads: CASGLVIGQGLFTGELFF. The CDR3, as DNA: TGTGCTAGTGGTTTGGTAATCGGACAGGGTCTTTTCACCGGGGAGCTGTTTTTT. Full variable domain (remainder filled in from reference TRBV12-5 and TRBJ2-2): DARVTQTPRHKVTEMGQEVTMRCQPILGHNTVFWYRQTMMQGLELLAYFRNRAPLDDSGMPKDRFSAEMPDATLATLKIQPSEPRDSAVYFCASGLVIGQGLFTGELFFGEGSRLTVL.